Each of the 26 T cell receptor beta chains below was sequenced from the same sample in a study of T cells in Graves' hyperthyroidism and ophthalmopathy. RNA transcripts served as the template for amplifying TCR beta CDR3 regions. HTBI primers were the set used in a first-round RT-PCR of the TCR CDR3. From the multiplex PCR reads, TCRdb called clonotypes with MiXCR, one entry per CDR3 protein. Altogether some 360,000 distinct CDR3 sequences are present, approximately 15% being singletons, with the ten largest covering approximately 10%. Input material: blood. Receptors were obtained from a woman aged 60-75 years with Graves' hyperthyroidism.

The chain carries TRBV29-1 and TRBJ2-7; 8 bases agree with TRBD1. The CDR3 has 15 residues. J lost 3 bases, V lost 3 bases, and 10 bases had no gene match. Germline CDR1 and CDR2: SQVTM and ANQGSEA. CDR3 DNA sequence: TGCAGCGTTGAGGATCCGGCTACAGGGGGCTACGAGCAGTACTTC. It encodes CSVEDPATGGYEQYF.

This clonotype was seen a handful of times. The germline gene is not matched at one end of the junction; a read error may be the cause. The CDR3 loop is CASSSLPRNEQFF. In DNA form, the CDR3 reads TGCGCCAGCAGTTCCTTACCCCGGAATGAGCAGTTCTTC. The rearrangement links TRBV11-2 to TRBJ2-1, with D uncertain. CDR3 size: 13 residues. The germline V gene has CDR1 SGHAT and CDR2 FQNNGV.

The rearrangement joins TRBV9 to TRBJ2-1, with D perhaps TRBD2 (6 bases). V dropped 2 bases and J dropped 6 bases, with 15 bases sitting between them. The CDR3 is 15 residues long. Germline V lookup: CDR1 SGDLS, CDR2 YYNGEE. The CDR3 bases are TGTGCCAGCAGCGTTGGTAGCGGAGGTGCCAATGAGCAGTTCTTC. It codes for CASSVGSGGANEQFF.

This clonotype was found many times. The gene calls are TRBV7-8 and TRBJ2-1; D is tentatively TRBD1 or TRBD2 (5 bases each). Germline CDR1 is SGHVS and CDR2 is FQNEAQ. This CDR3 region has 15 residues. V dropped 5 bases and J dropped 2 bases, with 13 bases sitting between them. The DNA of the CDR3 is TGTGCCAGCAGCCAAGGACACGGGACCTACAATGAGCAGTTCTTC. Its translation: CASSQGHGTYNEQFF.

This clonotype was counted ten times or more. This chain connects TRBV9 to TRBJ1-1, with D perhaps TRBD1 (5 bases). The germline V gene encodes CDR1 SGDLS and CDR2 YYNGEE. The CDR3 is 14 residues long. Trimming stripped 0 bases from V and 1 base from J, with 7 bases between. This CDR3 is CASSVGQPNTEAFF. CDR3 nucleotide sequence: TGTGCCAGCAGCGTAGGACAGCCGAACACTGAAGCTTTCTTT.

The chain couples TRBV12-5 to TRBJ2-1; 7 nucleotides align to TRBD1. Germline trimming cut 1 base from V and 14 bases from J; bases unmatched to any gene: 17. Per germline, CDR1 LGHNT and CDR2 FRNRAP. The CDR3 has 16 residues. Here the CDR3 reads CASGLGSRIGTAKKFF. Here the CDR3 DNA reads TGTGCTAGTGGTTTGGGCTCGCGGATAGGGACAGCCAAGAAGTTCTTC.

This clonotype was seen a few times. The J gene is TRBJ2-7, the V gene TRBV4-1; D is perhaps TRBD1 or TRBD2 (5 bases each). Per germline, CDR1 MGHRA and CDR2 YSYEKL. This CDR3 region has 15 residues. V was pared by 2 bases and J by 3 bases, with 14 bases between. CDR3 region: CASSQPGRSLYEQYF. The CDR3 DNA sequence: TGCGCCAGCAGCCAACCGGGACGGAGCCTCTACGAGCAGTACTTC.

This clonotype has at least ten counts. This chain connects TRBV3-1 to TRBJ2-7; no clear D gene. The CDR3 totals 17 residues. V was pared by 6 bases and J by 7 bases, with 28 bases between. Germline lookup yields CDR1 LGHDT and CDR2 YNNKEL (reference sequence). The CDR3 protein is CASSPPVFGYNIGEQYF. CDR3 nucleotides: TGTGCCAGCAGTCCCCCTGTGTTTGGCTACAACATAGGGGAGCAGTACTTC.

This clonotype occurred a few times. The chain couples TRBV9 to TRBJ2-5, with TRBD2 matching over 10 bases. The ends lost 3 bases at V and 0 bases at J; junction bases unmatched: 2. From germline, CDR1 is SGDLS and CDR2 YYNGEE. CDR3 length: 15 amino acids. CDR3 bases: TGTGCCAGCAGCGAGACTAGCGGGTACCAAGAGACCCAGTACTTC. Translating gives CASSETSGYQETQYF.

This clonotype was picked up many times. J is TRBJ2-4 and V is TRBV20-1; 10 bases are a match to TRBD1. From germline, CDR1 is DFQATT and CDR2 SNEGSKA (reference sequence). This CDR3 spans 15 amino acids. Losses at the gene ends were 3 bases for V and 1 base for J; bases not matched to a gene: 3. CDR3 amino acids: CSASAGQGAKNIQYF. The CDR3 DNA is TGCAGTGCTAGTGCGGGACAGGGGGCCAAAAACATTCAGTACTTC.

CDR3 loop: CASSHERAVSNSPLHF. DNA of the CDR3: TGTGCCAGCAGCCATGAGCGGGCCGTCTCTAATTCACCCCTCCACTTT. This rearrangement joins TRBV14 to TRBJ1-6; D remains ambiguous. Germline lookup yields CDR1 SGHDN and CDR2 FVKESK. CDR3 length: 16 residues. Trimming stripped 3 bases from V and 6 bases from J, with 15 bases between.

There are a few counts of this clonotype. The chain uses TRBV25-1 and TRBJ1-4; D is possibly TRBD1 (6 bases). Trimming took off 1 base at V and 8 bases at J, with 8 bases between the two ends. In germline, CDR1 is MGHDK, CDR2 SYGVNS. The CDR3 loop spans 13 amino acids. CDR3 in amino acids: CASSESGEEKLFF. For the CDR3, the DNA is TGTGCCAGCAGTGAATCAGGGGAGGAAAAACTGTTTTTT.

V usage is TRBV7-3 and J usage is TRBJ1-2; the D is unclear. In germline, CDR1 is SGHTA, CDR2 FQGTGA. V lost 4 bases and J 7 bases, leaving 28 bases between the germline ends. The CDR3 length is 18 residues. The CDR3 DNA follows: TGTGCCAGCAGCTCCGGACCCCGAGAACTAAATGTTGACCCTGGCTACACCTTC. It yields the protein CASSSGPRELNVDPGYTF.

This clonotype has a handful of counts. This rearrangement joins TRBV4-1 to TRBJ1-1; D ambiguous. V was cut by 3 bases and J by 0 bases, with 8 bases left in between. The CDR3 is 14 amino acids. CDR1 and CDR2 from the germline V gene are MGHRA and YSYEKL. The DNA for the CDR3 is TGCGCCAGCAGCCAGGGCGAGGTGAACACTGAAGCTTTCTTT. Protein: CASSQGEVNTEAFF.

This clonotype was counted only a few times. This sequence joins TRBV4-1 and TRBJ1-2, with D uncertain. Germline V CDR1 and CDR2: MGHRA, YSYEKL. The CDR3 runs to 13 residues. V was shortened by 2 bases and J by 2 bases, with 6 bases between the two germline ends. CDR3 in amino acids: CASSQRENYGYTF. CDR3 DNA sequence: TGCGCCAGCAGCCAACGGGAGAACTATGGCTACACCTTC.

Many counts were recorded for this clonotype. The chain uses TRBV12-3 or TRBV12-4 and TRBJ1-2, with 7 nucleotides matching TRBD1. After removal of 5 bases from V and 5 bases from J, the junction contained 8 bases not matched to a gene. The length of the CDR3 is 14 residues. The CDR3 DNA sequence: TGTGCCAGCAGTCGACAGGGCCTGGATTATGGCTACACCTTC. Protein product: CASSRQGLDYGYTF.

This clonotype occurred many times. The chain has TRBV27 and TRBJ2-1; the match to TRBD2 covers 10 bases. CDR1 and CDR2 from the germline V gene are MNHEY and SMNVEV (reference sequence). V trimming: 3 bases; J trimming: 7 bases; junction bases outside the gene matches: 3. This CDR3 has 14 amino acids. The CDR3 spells CASSFTSGNNEQFF. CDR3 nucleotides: TGTGCCAGCAGTTTCACTAGCGGGAATAATGAGCAGTTCTTC.

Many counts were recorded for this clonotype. The CDR3 bases are TGTGCCAGCAGTGTCCAGGCAGGGCCAGAGACCCAGTACTTC. Amino acid sequence: CASSVQAGPETQYF. The chain links TRBV2 to TRBJ2-5; D might be TRBD1 (5 bases). From germline, CDR1 is SNHLY and CDR2 FYNNEI. The CDR3 is 14 amino acids. V was trimmed by 4 bases and J by 4 bases, leaving 13 bases between them.

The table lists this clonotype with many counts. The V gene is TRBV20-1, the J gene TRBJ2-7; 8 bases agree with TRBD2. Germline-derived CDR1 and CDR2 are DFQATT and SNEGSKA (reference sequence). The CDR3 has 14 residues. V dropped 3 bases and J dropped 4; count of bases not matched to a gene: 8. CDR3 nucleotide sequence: TGCAGTGCTAGCCGAAGCGGGAGTGAATACGAGCAGTACTTC. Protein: CSASRSGSEYEQYF.

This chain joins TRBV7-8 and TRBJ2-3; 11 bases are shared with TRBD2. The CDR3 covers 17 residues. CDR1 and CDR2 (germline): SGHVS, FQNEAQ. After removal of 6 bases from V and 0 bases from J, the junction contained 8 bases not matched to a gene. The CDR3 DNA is TGTGCCAGCAGGCGAACCGGGACTAGCGGTAGCACAGATACGCAGTATTTT. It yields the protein CASRRTGTSGSTDTQYF.

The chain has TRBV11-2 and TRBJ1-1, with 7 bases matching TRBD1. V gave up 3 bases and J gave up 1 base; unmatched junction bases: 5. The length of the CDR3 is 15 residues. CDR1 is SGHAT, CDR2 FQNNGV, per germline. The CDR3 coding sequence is TGTGCCAGCAGCTTGGAGGGGGCAGAGAACACTGAAGCTTTCTTT. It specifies CASSLEGAENTEAFF.

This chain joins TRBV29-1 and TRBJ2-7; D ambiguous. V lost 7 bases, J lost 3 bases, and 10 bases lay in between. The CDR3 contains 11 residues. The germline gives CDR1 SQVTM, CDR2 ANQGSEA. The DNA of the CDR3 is TGCAGCGGTAGAGACGGCTACGAGCAGTACTTC. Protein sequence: CSGRDGYEQYF.

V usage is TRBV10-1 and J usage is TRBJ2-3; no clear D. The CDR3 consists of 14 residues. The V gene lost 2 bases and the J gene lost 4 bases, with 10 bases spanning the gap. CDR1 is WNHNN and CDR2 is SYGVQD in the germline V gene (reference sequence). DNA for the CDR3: TGCGCCAGCAGTGAGCCCTCGTCCCCAGATACGCAGTATTTT. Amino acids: CASSEPSSPDTQYF.

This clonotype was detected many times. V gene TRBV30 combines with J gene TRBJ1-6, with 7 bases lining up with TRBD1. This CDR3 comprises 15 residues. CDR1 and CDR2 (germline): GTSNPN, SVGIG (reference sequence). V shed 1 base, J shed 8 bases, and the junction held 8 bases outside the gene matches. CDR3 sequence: CAWSEGQQGDSPLHF. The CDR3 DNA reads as TGTGCCTGGAGTGAGGGACAGCAGGGAGATTCACCCCTCCACTTT.

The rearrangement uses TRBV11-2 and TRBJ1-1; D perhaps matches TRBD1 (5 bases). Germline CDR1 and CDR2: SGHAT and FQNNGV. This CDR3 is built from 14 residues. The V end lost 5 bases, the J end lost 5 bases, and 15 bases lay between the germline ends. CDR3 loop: CASSLAEGRTEAFF. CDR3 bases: TGTGCCAGCAGCCTAGCGGAGGGGCGGACTGAAGCTTTCTTT.

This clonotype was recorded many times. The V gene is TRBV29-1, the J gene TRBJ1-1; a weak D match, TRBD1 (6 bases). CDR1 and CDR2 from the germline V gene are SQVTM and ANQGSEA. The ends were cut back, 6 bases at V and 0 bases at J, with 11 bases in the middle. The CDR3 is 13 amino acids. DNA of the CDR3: TGCAGCGTGGTTGACAGGCTGAACACTGAAGCTTTCTTT. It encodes CSVVDRLNTEAFF. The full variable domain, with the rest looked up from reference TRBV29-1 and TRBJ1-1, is SAVISQKPSRDICQRGTSLTIQCQVDSQVTMMFWYRQQPGQSLTLIATANQGSEATYESGFVIDKFPISRPNLTFSTLTVSNMSPEDSSIYLCSVVDRLNTEAFFGQGTRLTVV.